The rows below give T cell receptor beta chains drawn from one sample of a study of blood T cell repertoires in COVID-19. Some clones are missing from TCRdb's copy, which holds only in-frame ones; the method was immunoSEQ multiplex PCR. This table holds tens of thousands of clones, about four fifths found once. Sequenced material: peripheral blood. Receptors were obtained from a woman aged 60-75 years with acute or convalescent COVID-19. Both conserved end residues are part of each CDR3. The order of the fields is D gene, clone size, V gene, J gene, CDR3 protein, CDR3 DNA. A D gene is named only where the DNA matches it firmly. Rows give clone size only sometimes, using once, few, many, or a class for an expanded clone.

d_call: NA
clone_size: NA
v_call: TRBV3-1/TRBV3-2
j_call: TRBJ2-1
cdr3_aa: CASSQERGRSYNEQFF
cdr3_nt: TGTGCCAGCAGCCAAGAACGAGGGAGATCCTACAATGAGCAGTTCTTC

d_call: NA
clone_size: NA
v_call: TRBV6-5
j_call: TRBJ1-1
cdr3_aa: CASSGGPWTEAFF
cdr3_nt: TGTGCCAGCTCGGGGGGCCCATGGACTGAAGCTTTCTTT

d_call: TRBD2
clone_size: NA
v_call: TRBV4-2
j_call: TRBJ2-5
cdr3_aa: CASSGGTSYQETQYF
cdr3_nt: TGTGCCAGCAGCGGGGGGACTAGCTACCAAGAGACCCAGTACTTC

d_call: NA
clone_size: NA
v_call: TRBV30
j_call: TRBJ2-3
cdr3_aa: CAWSPGDTQYF
cdr3_nt: TGTGCCTGGTCCCCGGGAGATACGCAGTATTTT

d_call: TRBD1
clone_size: NA
v_call: TRBV30
j_call: TRBJ2-1
cdr3_aa: CAWRRTGDNEQFF
cdr3_nt: TGTGCCTGGAGGAGGACAGGGGACAATGAGCAGTTCTTC

d_call: NA
clone_size: NA
v_call: TRBV19
j_call: TRBJ2-7
cdr3_aa: CASSSGTTGNYEQYF
cdr3_nt: TGTGCCAGTAGTTCCGGGACAACAGGAAACTACGAGCAGTACTTC

d_call: NA
clone_size: NA
v_call: TRBV6-5
j_call: TRBJ2-7
cdr3_aa: CASSPRTGTYEQYF
cdr3_nt: TGTGCCAGCAGTCCTCGGACGGGGACCTACGAGCAGTACTTC

d_call: NA
clone_size: NA
v_call: TRBV4-2
j_call: TRBJ1-5
cdr3_aa: CASSQGTAYQPQHF
cdr3_nt: TGTGCCAGCAGCCAAGGGACAGCCTATCAGCCCCAGCATTTT

d_call: NA
clone_size: NA
v_call: TRBV24-1
j_call: TRBJ1-1
cdr3_aa: CATSDPRNTEAFF
cdr3_nt: TGTGCCACCAGTGATCCGCGGAACACTGAAGCTTTCTTT

d_call: NA
clone_size: NA
v_call: TRBV3-1/TRBV3-2
j_call: TRBJ2-7
cdr3_aa: CASSQDSTGSYEQYF
cdr3_nt: TGTGCCAGCAGCCAAGATTCGACAGGATCCTACGAGCAGTACTTC

d_call: NA
clone_size: NA
v_call: TRBV7-8
j_call: TRBJ2-2
cdr3_aa: CASSLMFGLTANTGELFF
cdr3_nt: TGTGCCAGCAGCTTAATGTTTGGACTGACCGCGAACACCGGGGAGCTGTTTTTT

d_call: TRBD1
clone_size: once
v_call: TRBV7-2
j_call: TRBJ1-5
cdr3_aa: CASSRMDRGFSQPQHF
cdr3_nt: TGTGCCAGCAGCCGGATGGACAGGGGTTTTAGTCAGCCCCAGCATTTT

d_call: TRBD1
clone_size: NA
v_call: TRBV24-1
j_call: TRBJ1-5
cdr3_aa: CATSDTGTANQPQHF
cdr3_nt: TGTGCCACCAGTGATACTGGGACAGCCAATCAGCCCCAGCATTTT

d_call: NA
clone_size: NA
v_call: TRBV6-5
j_call: TRBJ1-2
cdr3_aa: CASSEGLYGYTF
cdr3_nt: TGTGCCAGCTCGGAAGGACTCTATGGCTACACCTTC

d_call: NA
clone_size: NA
v_call: TRBV7-8
j_call: TRBJ1-2
cdr3_aa: CASSHRDFGYTF
cdr3_nt: TGTGCCAGCAGCCACCGGGACTTCGGCTACACCTTC

d_call: NA
clone_size: NA
v_call: TRBV9
j_call: TRBJ1-1
cdr3_aa: CASSVTDSPEAFF
cdr3_nt: TGTGCCAGCAGCGTCACGGACAGTCCCGAAGCTTTCTTT

d_call: TRBD1
clone_size: NA
v_call: TRBV19
j_call: TRBJ1-5
cdr3_aa: CASSFMGQGNQPQHF
cdr3_nt: TGTGCCAGTAGTTTTATGGGACAGGGCAATCAGCCCCAGCATTTT

d_call: TRBD2
clone_size: NA
v_call: TRBV10-3
j_call: TRBJ2-7
cdr3_aa: CAISEQPPGTSGGDEQYF
cdr3_nt: TGTGCCATCAGTGAGCAACCCCCGGGGACTAGCGGGGGGGACGAGCAGTACTTC

d_call: TRBD2
clone_size: few
v_call: TRBV10-3
j_call: TRBJ2-5
cdr3_aa: CAISAAGGFKKTQYF
cdr3_nt: TGTGCCATCAGTGCAGCGGGGGGGTTTAAAAAGACCCAGTACTTC

d_call: NA
clone_size: NA
v_call: TRBV6-5
j_call: TRBJ2-3
cdr3_aa: CASTTGLTDTQYF
cdr3_nt: TGTGCCAGCACCACGGGACTGACAGATACGCAGTATTTT

d_call: NA
clone_size: NA
v_call: TRBV29-1
j_call: TRBJ1-1
cdr3_aa: CSVCRGGMNTEAFF
cdr3_nt: TGCAGCGTGTGCAGGGGTGGGATGAACACTGAAGCTTTCTTT

d_call: NA
clone_size: NA
v_call: TRBV5-4
j_call: TRBJ1-4
cdr3_aa: CASSLGSGGNEKLFF
cdr3_nt: TGTGCCAGCAGCTTGGGGTCGGGGGGCAATGAAAAACTGTTTTTT

d_call: NA
clone_size: NA
v_call: TRBV10-3
j_call: TRBJ2-7
cdr3_aa: CAISDSGGPRNEQYF
cdr3_nt: TGTGCCATCAGTGATTCTGGAGGGCCCAGGAACGAGCAGTACTTC

d_call: TRBD2
clone_size: NA
v_call: TRBV4-2
j_call: TRBJ2-1
cdr3_aa: CASSQVTSGRGYEQFF
cdr3_nt: TGTGCCAGCAGCCAAGTGACTAGCGGGAGGGGTTATGAGCAGTTCTTC

d_call: NA
clone_size: NA
v_call: TRBV9
j_call: TRBJ2-5
cdr3_aa: CASSVEGIQETQYF
cdr3_nt: TGTGCCAGCAGCGTAGAGGGGATACAAGAGACCCAGTACTTC

d_call: NA
clone_size: NA
v_call: TRBV6-5
j_call: TRBJ1-5
cdr3_aa: CASAQSSGGNQPQHF
cdr3_nt: TGTGCCAGCGCTCAATCCAGCGGAGGCAATCAGCCCCAGCATTTT

d_call: TRBD2
clone_size: NA
v_call: TRBV14
j_call: TRBJ2-1
cdr3_aa: CASSQDQSGGYYNEQFF
cdr3_nt: TGTGCCAGCAGCCAAGATCAGAGCGGGGGGTACTACAATGAGCAGTTCTTC

d_call: TRBD2
clone_size: NA
v_call: TRBV7-3
j_call: TRBJ2-1
cdr3_aa: CASSLSEGGPSYNEQFF
cdr3_nt: TGTGCCAGCAGCTTAAGTGAGGGAGGGCCCTCCTACAATGAGCAGTTCTTC

d_call: TRBD2
clone_size: NA
v_call: TRBV19
j_call: TRBJ2-5
cdr3_aa: CASSPRGGLGKETQYF
cdr3_nt: TGTGCCAGTAGTCCTCGCGGGGGTTTGGGAAAAGAGACCCAGTACTTC

d_call: TRBD1
clone_size: NA
v_call: TRBV19
j_call: TRBJ1-5
cdr3_aa: CASSSLDGTGLNQPQHF
cdr3_nt: TGTGCCAGTAGCTCCCTTGATGGGACAGGCCTCAATCAGCCCCAGCATTTT

d_call: TRBD1
clone_size: few
v_call: TRBV2
j_call: TRBJ2-5
cdr3_aa: CASSRDRGPQETQYF
cdr3_nt: TGTGCCAGCAGTAGGGACAGGGGGCCCCAAGAGACCCAGTACTTC

d_call: NA
clone_size: NA
v_call: TRBV2
j_call: TRBJ1-1
cdr3_aa: CASSEPPRAGAFF
cdr3_nt: TGTGCCAGCAGTGAACCTCCCCGGGCGGGAGCTTTCTTT

d_call: TRBD1
clone_size: NA
v_call: TRBV28
j_call: TRBJ1-1
cdr3_aa: CASRTDRVSTEAFF
cdr3_nt: TGTGCCAGCAGGACGGACAGGGTAAGCACTGAAGCTTTCTTT

d_call: TRBD1
clone_size: NA
v_call: TRBV4-1
j_call: TRBJ1-1
cdr3_aa: CASSHPVRGTEAFF
cdr3_nt: TGCGCCAGCAGCCATCCAGTCAGGGGGACTGAAGCTTTCTTT

d_call: TRBD1
clone_size: NA
v_call: TRBV6-2/TRBV6-3
j_call: TRBJ1-1
cdr3_aa: CASSYGGGTGFSEAFF
cdr3_nt: TGTGCCAGCAGTTACGGCGGCGGGACAGGGTTTTCTGAAGCTTTCTTT

d_call: TRBD1
clone_size: NA
v_call: TRBV19
j_call: TRBJ1-5
cdr3_aa: CASSPTGDSNQPQHF
cdr3_nt: TGTGCCAGTAGCCCAACAGGGGATAGCAATCAGCCCCAGCATTTT

d_call: NA
clone_size: NA
v_call: TRBV29-1
j_call: TRBJ1-2
cdr3_aa: CSVQGHPTYTF
cdr3_nt: TGCAGCGTTCAAGGACACCCCACCTACACCTTC

d_call: TRBD1
clone_size: NA
v_call: TRBV7-7
j_call: TRBJ2-5
cdr3_aa: CASSLRQGMGETQYF
cdr3_nt: TGTGCCAGCAGCCTCAGACAGGGGATGGGAGAGACCCAGTACTTC

d_call: TRBD2
clone_size: NA
v_call: TRBV3-1/TRBV3-2
j_call: TRBJ2-1
cdr3_aa: CASSQDRLAGYNEQFF
cdr3_nt: TGTGCCAGCAGCCAAGATCGCCTAGCGGGTTACAATGAGCAGTTCTTC

d_call: NA
clone_size: NA
v_call: TRBV6-5
j_call: TRBJ1-2
cdr3_aa: CASSYSPRDYGYTF
cdr3_nt: TGTGCCAGCAGTTACTCCCCCCGGGACTATGGCTACACCTTC

d_call: TRBD2
clone_size: few
v_call: TRBV3-1/TRBV3-2
j_call: TRBJ2-7
cdr3_aa: CASSHGTSGSGEQYF
cdr3_nt: TGTGCCAGCAGCCATGGGACTAGCGGGAGTGGAGAGCAGTACTTC